The next 10 T cell receptor beta chains were all read from a single sample in a study of metastatic and nonmetastatic thyroid tumors. TCRdb re-called the PCR reads with MiXCR. The repertoire includes around 8,100 clones, about a quarter of them detected once, and 15% to 18% sits in the top ten. Ahead of thyroid surgery, no patient had received treatment of any kind. The sequencing input was tumor tissue. The receptor set was obtained from a female donor with papillary thyroid cancer or a benign thyroid nodule (not recorded which). Some clones in this sample may be carry-over from other donors' samples.

This CDR3 reads CASSLRGGYGYTF. The CDR3 DNA sequence: TGTGCCAGCAGTCTCAGGGGTGGCTATGGCTACACCTTC. The rearrangement uses TRBV28 and TRBJ1-2; TRBD1 might be the D (6 bases). This CDR3 contains 13 residues. V lost 5 bases and J lost 4, with 11 bases in between. Germline assignment: CDR1 MDHEN and CDR2 SYDVKM.

A few counts support this clone. This chain connects TRBV6-1 to TRBJ2-3, with 8 bases matching TRBD2. The CDR3 sequence is 16 residues long. Per germline, CDR1 MNHNS and CDR2 SASEGT. V was pared by 5 bases and J by 2 bases, with 9 bases of the junction left unmatched. The CDR3 protein is CASSTGSGGITDTQYF. CDR3 bases: TGTGCCAGCAGTACCGGTTCGGGGGGGATCACAGATACGCAGTATTTT.

By proportion, this clone is large. This rearrangement joins TRBV6-1 to TRBJ1-5; D might be TRBD1 (6 bases). This CDR3 spans 14 amino acids. Trimming left V 6 bases short and J 4 bases short, with 13 bases between. CDR1 MNHNS and CDR2 SASEGT come from the germline V gene. The chain's CDR3 is CASREGHQNQPQHF. DNA for the CDR3: TGTGCCAGCAGGGAGGGACACCAAAATCAGCCCCAGCATTTT.

This clone has a count of ten or more. This chain connects TRBV7-3 to TRBJ2-3; D may be TRBD2 (6 bases). CDR3 length equals 14 residues. V shed 4 bases and J shed 8 bases, with 16 bases lying between them. The germline gives CDR1 SGHTA, CDR2 FQGTGA. CDR3: CASSSGTPTGTQYF. The CDR3 region has the DNA TGTGCCAGCAGCTCTGGGACTCCTACCGGTACGCAGTATTTT.

The chain has TRBV11-3 and TRBJ1-1; possibly TRBD1 for D (6 bases). The CDR3 has 12 amino acids. V shed 5 bases and J shed 8 bases, with 12 bases lying between them. The germline V gene has CDR1 SGHNT and CDR2 YENEEA. This CDR3 reads CASSARTGEAFF. CDR3 coding DNA: TGTGCCAGCAGCGCCCGAACAGGGGAAGCTTTCTTT.

This clone is labeled as medium-sized (0.01 to 0.1%). The V call is TRBV6-1, the J call TRBJ2-3, with D possibly being TRBD2 (6 bases). CDR3 length equals 15 residues. Looked up from germline, CDR1 is MNHNS and CDR2 is SASEGT. V lost 4 bases and J lost 2, with 13 bases in between. The CDR3, as DNA: TGTGCCAGCAGTGCCGGGACTCAATTCACAGATACGCAGTATTTT. Translation gives CASSAGTQFTDTQYF.

Many counts were recorded for this clone. The CDR3 spells CASSQGSGNSNQPQHF. Written as DNA, the CDR3 is TGTGCCAGCAGCCAAGGGTCAGGGAATAGCAATCAGCCCCAGCATTTT. V gene TRBV4-2 combines with J gene TRBJ1-5; D is possibly TRBD1 (5 bases). The CDR3 runs to 16 residues. Germline V CDR1 and CDR2: LGHNA, YNFKEQ. V was pared by 1 base and J by 0 bases, with 10 bases between.

This clone was observed many times. This chain joins TRBV7-2 and TRBJ1-5; D remains ambiguous. Deletions cut 1 base from V and 3 bases from J, with 7 bases between. The CDR3 loop spans 14 amino acids. CDR1 and CDR2 from the germline V gene are SGHTA and FQGNSA. The CDR3 protein is CASSLEGYNQPQHF. For the CDR3, the DNA is TGTGCCAGCAGCTTAGAGGGATACAATCAGCCCCAGCATTTT.

This clone is categorized as medium-sized. The rearrangement joins TRBV11-2 to TRBJ2-7, with 9 bases matching TRBD1. Trimming took 5 bases from V and 3 from J; bases not matched to a gene: 5. The CDR3 is 14 residues long. Looked up from germline, CDR1 is SGHAT and CDR2 is FQNNGV. CDR3 sequence reads: CASSPAGQGYEQYF. The CDR3 coding sequence is TGTGCCAGCAGCCCAGCGGGACAGGGCTACGAGCAGTACTTC.

This clone was seen many times. The chain is built from TRBV18 and TRBJ2-6; the D gene could be TRBD1 or TRBD2 (6 bases each). Germline CDR1 is KGHSH and CDR2 is LQKENI. Trimming took off 3 bases at V and 1 base at J, with 10 bases between the two ends. The CDR3 has 16 residues. The CDR3 region has the DNA TGTGCCAGCTCACCCGTAGGGGGGTCTGGGGCCAACGTCCTGACTTTC. Translated, it gives CASSPVGGSGANVLTF.